This TCR beta chain derives from a study of identical twins. The CDR3 covers 14 residues. Trimming pared 3 bases from V and 5 bases from J, leaving 14 bases between. A single record per CDR3 protein comes from TCRdb applying MiXCR to the 5' RACE reads. The sample contains 250,000 or so distinct CDR3 sequences, 7.5% of which appear only once. The same data also contributed to another study, on yellow fever vaccine responses in identical twins.

The sample consisted of CD8+ T cells sorted from blood. The V gene is TRBV12-3 or TRBV12-4, the J gene TRBJ2-7; tentatively, D is TRBD2 (6 bases). This TCR derives from a young woman in good health. CDR3 sequence (DNA): TGTGCCAGCAGTTTTGGGGGGAGACCCCACGAGCAGTACTTC. It translates to CASSFGGRPHEQYF.